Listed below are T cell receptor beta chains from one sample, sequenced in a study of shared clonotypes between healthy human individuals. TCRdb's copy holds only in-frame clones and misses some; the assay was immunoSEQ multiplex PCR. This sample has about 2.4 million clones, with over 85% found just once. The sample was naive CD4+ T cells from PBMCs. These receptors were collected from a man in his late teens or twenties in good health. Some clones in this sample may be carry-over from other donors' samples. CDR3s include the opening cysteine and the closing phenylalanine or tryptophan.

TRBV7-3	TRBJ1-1	CASSTQGGTEAFF
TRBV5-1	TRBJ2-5	CASSLGYSSGAETQYF
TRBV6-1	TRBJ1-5	CASSVQHSNQPQHF
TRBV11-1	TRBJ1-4	CASSHGQLNEKLFF
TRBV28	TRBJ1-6	CASSLARTGGYNSPLHF
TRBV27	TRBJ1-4	CASSQALRVRDEKLFF
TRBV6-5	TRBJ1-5	CASSHRQNSNQPQHF
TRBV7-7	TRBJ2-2	CASSPQSGRAGTGELFF
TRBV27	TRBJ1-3	CASRMAGGNTIYF
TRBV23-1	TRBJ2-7	CASSHTTGRNEQYF
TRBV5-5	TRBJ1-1	CASSLQVGPQAFF
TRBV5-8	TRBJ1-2	CASSSDRAGGYTF
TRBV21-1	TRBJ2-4	CASSKVSDRIDIQYF
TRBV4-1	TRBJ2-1	CASSQEGGVSPSNEQFF
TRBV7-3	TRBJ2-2	CASSSPKTGEPFF
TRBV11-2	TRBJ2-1	CASSLLASYNEQFF
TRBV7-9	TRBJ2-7	CASSLVGLAGRFSYEQYF
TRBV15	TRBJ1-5	CATSRYRGRDSNQPQHF
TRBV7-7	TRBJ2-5	CASSWDRGGTEETQYF
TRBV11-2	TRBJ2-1	CASSLRYNEQFF
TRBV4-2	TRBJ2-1	CASSQRDRQGISEQFF
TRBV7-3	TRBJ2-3	CASSFFRDTQYF
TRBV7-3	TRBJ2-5	CASSLGVSTFEETQYF
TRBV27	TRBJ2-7	CASSFEQGNPYEQYF
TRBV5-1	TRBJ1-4	CASSLLQGTNEKLFF
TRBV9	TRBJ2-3	CASSVEAGGDTQYF
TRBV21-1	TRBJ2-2	CASSRTGTPTGELFF
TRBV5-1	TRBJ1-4	CASSQTATNEKLFF
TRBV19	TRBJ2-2	CASTRAGQRVTGELFF
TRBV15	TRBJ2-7	CATSTNRAPRYEQYF
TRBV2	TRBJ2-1	CASSDHLYNEQFF
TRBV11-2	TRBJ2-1	CASSSALASTRDEQFF
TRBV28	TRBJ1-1	CASSFDSGMVTEAFF